This T cell receptor beta chain was profiled in a study of response to subunit inactivated influenza vaccine. Study results and limitations: T cells newly recruited by each seasonal influenza vaccination are few, the authors suggested.

Worth noting for this clonotype: Its antigen is unknown.

TCRdb fed the RT-PCR reads into MiXCR, producing one record per CDR3 protein. The sample carries approximately 310,000 distinct CDR3 sequences, 21% recorded once. The clonotype comes from a man aged 50-75 years who received an inactivated influenza vaccine. The specimen comprised PBMCs from blood, sampled approximately 20 months after vaccination.

The CDR3 spells CASRLTGARYGYTF. The CDR3 DNA reads TGTGCCAGCAGATTGACAGGGGCGAGGTATGGCTACACCTTC. The V gene is TRBV12-3 or TRBV12-4, the J gene TRBJ1-2; 8 bases are a match to TRBD1. This CDR3 is 14 amino acids long. Germline trimming cut 6 bases from V and 5 bases from J; bases unmatched to any gene: 8.